Below, 26 T cell receptor beta chains from the same sample are listed, as sequenced in a study of cytomegalovirus exposure and HLA in healthy donors. The PCR ran on 60 Vbeta and 13 Jbeta primers. Libraries were prepared by immunoSEQ multiplex PCR; TCRdb keeps only in-frame clonotypes and omits some of them. This sample's table has fewer than 110,000 clones. Sequenced sample: PBMCs. These receptors came from a man aged 35-49 years in good health and CMV-seronegative.

The V and J genes are TRBV11-3 and TRBJ2-3, with 9 bases identical to TRBD2. Germline CDR1 and CDR2: SGHNT and YENEEA. The CDR3 is 17 amino acids. The trim removed 5 bases at V and 4 bases at J, leaving 13 bases unmatched. The CDR3 is CASSGRGVAGVPDTQYF. CDR3 in DNA: TGTGCCAGCAGCGGCCGAGGGGTAGCGGGAGTCCCAGATACGCAGTATTTT.

The chain carries TRBV10-3 and TRBJ2-1, with D maybe TRBD1 (6 bases). Germline lookup yields CDR1 ENHRY and CDR2 SYGVKD. V was cut by 2 bases and J by 6 bases, with 14 bases left in between. The CDR3 extends over 15 amino acids. The CDR3 reads CAISEPGQQGNEQFF. DNA of the CDR3: TGTGCCATCAGTGAGCCAGGTCAACAGGGCAATGAGCAGTTCTTC.

The chain recombines TRBV7-2 with TRBJ2-7, with TRBD2 matching 10 bases. The CDR3 extends over 15 amino acids. V was clipped by 5 bases and J by 4 bases; unmatched bases: 8. From germline, CDR1 is SGHTA and CDR2 FQGNSA. The CDR3: CASSEGSSGRYEQYF. CDR3 nucleotide sequence: TGTGCCAGCAGCGAAGGCTCTAGCGGGAGATACGAGCAGTACTTC.

V usage is TRBV7-9 and J usage is TRBJ1-2; no reliable D call. The CDR3 spans 13 residues. Trimming took off 5 bases at V and 8 bases at J, with 15 bases between the two ends. Germline loops: CDR1 SEHNR, CDR2 FQNEAQ (reference sequence). CDR3 in amino acids: CASSPTERRGYTF. The CDR3 DNA sequence: TGTGCCAGCAGCCCCACCGAGCGGAGGGGCTACACCTTC.

The CDR3 DNA reads TGTGCCAGCAGCTCGGGATCCTTGAACACTGAAGCTTTCTTT. Its protein is CASSSGSLNTEAFF. This chain uses TRBV5-4 with TRBJ1-1; D is ambiguous. V was trimmed by 3 bases and J by 0 bases, leaving 9 bases between them. The CDR3 is 14 residues long. CDR1 and CDR2 (germline): SGHNT, YYREEE (reference sequence).

J is TRBJ1-2 and V is TRBV5-1; 7 bases are shared with TRBD1. The length of the CDR3 is 16 residues. Per the germline V gene, CDR1 is SGHRS and CDR2 is YFSETQ. J lost 4 bases, V lost 0 bases, and 9 bases had no gene match. The CDR3 region is CASSLGGQALGYGYTF. In DNA, the CDR3 is TGCGCCAGCAGCTTGGGAGGACAGGCCCTGGGCTATGGCTACACCTTC. Together with reference TRBV5-1 and TRBJ1-2, the CDR3 gives the full variable domain: KAGVTQTPRYLIKTRGQQVTLSCSPISGHRSVSWYQQTPGQGLQFLFEYFSETQRNKGNFPGRFSGRQFSNSRSEMNVSTLELGDSALYLCASSLGGQALGYGYTFGSGTRLTVV.

CDR3 protein: CASVTGVAEKLFF. CDR3 nucleotides: TGTGCCAGCGTAACAGGGGTGGCTGAAAAACTGTTTTTT. The chain couples TRBV6-6 to TRBJ1-4; 7 bases match TRBD1. Trimming took 8 bases from V and 7 from J; bases not matched to a gene: 7. CDR1 is MNHNY and CDR2 is SVGAGI in the germline V gene (reference sequence). The CDR3 sequence is 13 residues long.

The chain recombines TRBV6-1 with TRBJ2-7; 9 nucleotides agree with TRBD2. The CDR3 length is 13 residues. Germline CDR1 MNHNS, CDR2 SASEGT. Germline trimming cut 10 bases from V and 2 bases from J; bases unmatched to any gene: 6. Here the CDR3 DNA reads TGTGCCATTTTGGGACTAGCAGCCTACGAGCAGTACTTC. As protein: CAILGLAAYEQYF.

This chain joins TRBV18 and TRBJ1-3; 8 bases are shared with TRBD1. V lost 3 bases to trimming and J lost 4 bases; unmatched junction nucleotides: 11. Germline loops: CDR1 KGHSH, CDR2 LQKENI. The CDR3 extends over 17 amino acids. Here the CDR3 DNA reads TGTGCCAGCTCACCCATCGCTCAGGGGGCAGAAGGAAACACCATATATTTT. The encoded protein is CASSPIAQGAEGNTIYF.

The J gene is TRBJ2-5, the V gene TRBV7-9; D gene uncertain. The germline V gene encodes CDR1 SEHNR and CDR2 FQNEAQ (reference sequence). The V end was cut by 5 bases, the J end by 4 bases, with 8 bases between. This CDR3 region has 12 residues. The CDR3 sequence is CASSATGETQYF. The DNA of the CDR3 is TGTGCCAGCAGCGCGACGGGAGAGACCCAGTACTTC.

The chain has TRBV2 and TRBJ1-3; 7 bases align to TRBD1. The CDR3 is 14 residues long. V dropped 3 bases and J dropped 1; count of bases not matched to a gene: 0. Germline V gene lookup returns CDR1 SNHLY and CDR2 FYNNEI. The CDR3 DNA reads as TGTGCCAGCAGTGACAGGGGGTCTGGAAACACCATATATTTT. Protein sequence: CASSDRGSGNTIYF.

This chain joins TRBV30 and TRBJ2-1, with 10 bases identical to TRBD2. V lost 1 base to trimming and J lost 10 bases; unmatched junction nucleotides: 7. The CDR3 covers 14 residues. Germline V gives CDR1 GTSNPN, CDR2 SVGIG (reference sequence). Here the CDR3 DNA reads TGTGCCTGGAGTGCCGGGACTAGCGTTCGGGAGCAGTTCTTC. It yields the protein CAWSAGTSVREQFF.

The genes are TRBV6-5 and TRBJ2-7; D perhaps matches TRBD2 (6 bases). The CDR3 runs 15 residues. Deletions cut 4 bases from V and 1 base from J, with 14 bases between. The germline CDR1 and CDR2 sequences are MNHEY and SVGAGI. CDR3 nucleotide sequence: TGTGCCAGCAGTTCAGCCGGGACTTCATCCTACGAGCAGTACTTC. It specifies CASSSAGTSSYEQYF.

The gene calls are TRBV27 and TRBJ1-1; 11 bases align to TRBD1. V lost 4 bases and J lost 0; bases outside the gene matches: 7. Germline V gene data show CDR1 as MNHEY and CDR2 as SMNVEV (reference sequence). The CDR3 runs to 17 residues. The CDR3 sequence is CASSSRDRGFLNTEAFF. CDR3 coding DNA: TGTGCCAGCAGTTCTCGGGACAGGGGGTTTTTGAACACTGAAGCTTTCTTT.

This sequence joins TRBV6-4 and TRBJ2-2; no clear D. Germline V CDR1 and CDR2: MRHNA, SNTAGT. Trimming stripped 0 bases from V and 4 bases from J, with 3 bases between. The CDR3 has 13 amino acids. The CDR3 DNA reads as TGTGCCAGCAGTGACTCCAGCACCGGGGAGCTGTTTTTT. Its translation: CASSDSSTGELFF.

The CDR3 loop reads CASSPLRQGGIYNEQFF. CDR3 nucleotides: TGTGCCAGCTCACCCCTTAGACAGGGGGGAATCTACAATGAGCAGTTCTTC. The V call is TRBV18, the J call TRBJ2-1, with 9 positions matching TRBD1. The junction had 9 bases not matched to a gene; V was cut back by 3 bases and J by 3 bases. CDR1 and CDR2 from the germline V gene are KGHSH and LQKENI. The CDR3 sequence is 17 residues long.

V gene TRBV28 combines with J gene TRBJ2-5; 8 nucleotides line up with TRBD1. CDR3 size: 15 residues. V lost 4 bases, J lost 1 base, and 5 bases stayed unmatched. Germline V lookup: CDR1 MDHEN, CDR2 SYDVKM. CDR3 sequence (DNA): TGTGCCAGCAGTTCTGCCGGGACAGGCCAAGAGACCCAGTACTTC. Protein product: CASSSAGTGQETQYF.

With regard to this clone: Its ends do not fully match the called genes, so a read error is possible. The rearrangement joins TRBV9 to TRBJ1-2; D gene uncertain. CDR3 length: 10 amino acids. Germline CDR1 SGDLS, CDR2 YYNGEE. The CDR3, as DNA: TGTGCCAGCACCGGACTAATGGGCGGTTTC. It codes for CASTGLMGGF. The whole variable domain, remainder taken from reference TRBV9 and TRBJ1-2, is DSGVTQTPKHLITATGQRVTLRCSPRSGDLSVYWYQQSLDQGLQFLIQYYNGEERAKGNILERFSAQQFPDLHSELNLSSLELGDSALYFCASTGLMGGFGSGTRLTVV.

This chain links TRBV5-8 with TRBJ1-5, with 8 positions matching TRBD1. CDR3 size: 15 residues. CDR1 SGHTS and CDR2 YDEGEE come from the germline V gene. The trim removed 4 bases at V and 0 bases at J, leaving 3 bases unmatched. This CDR3 is CASSKDRASNQPQHF. DNA of the CDR3: TGTGCCAGCAGCAAGGACAGGGCTAGCAATCAGCCCCAGCATTTT.

V and J are TRBV7-9 and TRBJ2-7; weak D call: TRBD1 (5 bases). Looked up from germline, CDR1 is SEHNR and CDR2 is FQNEAQ (reference sequence). Trimming cost V 2 bases and J 1 base, with 15 bases left between them. The CDR3 loop spans 16 amino acids. The CDR3 here is CASSLSRQTQSYEQYF. DNA of the CDR3: TGTGCCAGCAGCTTATCCCGACAGACTCAGTCCTACGAGCAGTACTTC.

The genes are TRBV27 and TRBJ2-1, with 9 bases identical to TRBD1. From germline, CDR1 is MNHEY and CDR2 SMNVEV (reference sequence). The junction had 8 bases not matched to a gene; V was cut back by 2 bases and J by 9 bases. The CDR3 has 15 amino acids. The CDR3: CASSLEVTGGSEQFF. The CDR3, as DNA: TGTGCCAGCAGTTTAGAGGTGACAGGGGGGTCTGAGCAGTTCTTC.

The chain couples TRBV9 to TRBJ2-3; 8 bases agree with TRBD1. CDR1 is SGDLS, CDR2 YYNGEE, per germline. The ends lost 3 bases at V and 5 bases at J; junction bases unmatched: 8. This CDR3 is 15 amino acids long. CDR3 amino acids: CASSAAGGLEDTQYF. Written as DNA, the CDR3 is TGTGCCAGCAGCGCCGCAGGGGGCTTGGAAGATACGCAGTATTTT.

V is TRBV11-3 and J is TRBJ2-3, with 7 bases lining up with TRBD1. Germline assignment: CDR1 SGHNT and CDR2 YENEEA. V was clipped by 6 bases and J by 1 base; unmatched bases: 1. This CDR3 has 13 residues. DNA for the CDR3: TGTGCCAGCAGTACAGGGGGCACAGATACGCAGTATTTT. It yields the protein CASSTGGTDTQYF.

This chain connects TRBV4-3 to TRBJ2-1; the match to TRBD1 covers 7 bases. The CDR3 loop spans 17 amino acids. The trim removed 3 bases at V and 0 bases at J, leaving 8 bases unmatched. Germline V gives CDR1 LGHNA, CDR2 YSLEER. This CDR3 reads CASSHHSGGSSYNEQFF. The CDR3 DNA reads as TGCGCCAGCAGCCATCATTCAGGGGGTAGCTCCTACAATGAGCAGTTCTTC.

This chain joins TRBV5-1 and TRBJ2-5, with 11 bases lining up with TRBD2. Unmatched junction bases numbered 9, after V lost 4 bases and J lost 1 base. The CDR3 spans 17 residues. The germline gives CDR1 SGHRS, CDR2 YFSETQ. CDR3 region: CASSPKGLADPQETQYF. CDR3 sequence (DNA): TGCGCCAGCAGCCCGAAGGGACTAGCGGACCCCCAAGAGACCCAGTACTTC.

The chain couples TRBV7-2 to TRBJ2-2; 12 nucleotides line up with TRBD2. Looked up from germline, CDR1 is SGHTA and CDR2 is FQGNSA. This CDR3 comprises 18 residues. Losses at the gene ends were 4 bases for V and 3 bases for J; bases not matched to a gene: 9. The CDR3 is CASSSSLAGGGYTGELFF. The CDR3 region has the DNA TGTGCCAGCAGCTCTTCACTAGCGGGGGGAGGGTACACCGGGGAGCTGTTTTTT. Filled out from reference TRBV7-2 and TRBJ2-2, the complete variable domain reads GAGVSQSPSNKVTEKGKDVELRCDPISGHTALYWYRQSLGQGLEFLIYFQGNSAPDKSGLPSDRFSAERTGGSVSTLTIQRTQQEDSAVYLCASSSSLAGGGYTGELFFGEGSRLTVL.